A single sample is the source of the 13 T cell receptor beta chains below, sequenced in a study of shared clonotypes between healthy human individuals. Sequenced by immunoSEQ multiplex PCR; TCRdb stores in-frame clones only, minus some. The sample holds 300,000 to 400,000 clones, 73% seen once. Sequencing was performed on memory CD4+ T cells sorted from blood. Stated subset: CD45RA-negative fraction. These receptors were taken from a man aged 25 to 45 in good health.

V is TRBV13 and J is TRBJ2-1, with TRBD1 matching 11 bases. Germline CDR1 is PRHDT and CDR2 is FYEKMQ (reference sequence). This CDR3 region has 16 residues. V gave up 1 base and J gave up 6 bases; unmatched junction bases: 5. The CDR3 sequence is CASSLEGQGVLNEQFF. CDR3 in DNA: TGTGCCAGCAGCTTAGAGGGACAGGGGGTCCTCAATGAGCAGTTCTTC.

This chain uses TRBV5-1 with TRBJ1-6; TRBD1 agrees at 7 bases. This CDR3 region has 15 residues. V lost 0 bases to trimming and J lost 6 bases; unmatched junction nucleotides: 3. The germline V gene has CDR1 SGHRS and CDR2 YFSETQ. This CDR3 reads CASSLEQGLNSPLHF. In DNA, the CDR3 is TGCGCCAGCAGCTTGGAACAGGGGCTTAATTCACCCCTCCACTTT.

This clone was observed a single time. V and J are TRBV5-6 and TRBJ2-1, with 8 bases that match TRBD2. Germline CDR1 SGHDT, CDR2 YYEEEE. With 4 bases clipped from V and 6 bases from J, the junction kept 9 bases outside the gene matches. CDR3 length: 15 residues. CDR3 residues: CASSPVTSGFNEQFF. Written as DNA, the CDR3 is TGTGCCAGCAGCCCGGTCACTAGCGGATTCAATGAGCAGTTCTTC.

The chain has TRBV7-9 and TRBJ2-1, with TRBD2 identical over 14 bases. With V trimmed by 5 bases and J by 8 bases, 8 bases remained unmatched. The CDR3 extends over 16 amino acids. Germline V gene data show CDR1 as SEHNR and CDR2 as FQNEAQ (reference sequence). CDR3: CASSAEGLAGVDEQFF. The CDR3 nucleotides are TGTGCCAGCAGCGCGGAGGGACTAGCGGGAGTGGATGAGCAGTTCTTC.

In DNA form, the CDR3 reads TGTGCCAGCAGTTTAGTCGGGGGAAAGACCCAGTACTTC. Translating it yields CASSLVGGKTQYF. The chain uses TRBV28 and TRBJ2-5, with TRBD2 as a possible D gene (6 bases). The germline V gene has CDR1 MDHEN and CDR2 SYDVKM. V lost 2 bases, J lost 6 bases, and 10 bases lay in between. The CDR3 runs 13 residues.

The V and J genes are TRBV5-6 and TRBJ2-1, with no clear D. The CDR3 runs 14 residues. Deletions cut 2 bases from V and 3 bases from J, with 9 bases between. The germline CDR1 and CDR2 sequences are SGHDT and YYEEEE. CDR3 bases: TGTGCCAGCAGCTTACCAGGCCTCTACAATGAGCAGTTCTTC. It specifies CASSLPGLYNEQFF. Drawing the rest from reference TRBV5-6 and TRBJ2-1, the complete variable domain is DAGVTQSPTHLIKTRGQQVTLRCSPKSGHDTVSWYQQALGQGPQFIFQYYEEEERQRGNFPDRFSGHQFPNYSSELNVNALLLGDSALYLCASSLPGLYNEQFFGPGTRLTVL.

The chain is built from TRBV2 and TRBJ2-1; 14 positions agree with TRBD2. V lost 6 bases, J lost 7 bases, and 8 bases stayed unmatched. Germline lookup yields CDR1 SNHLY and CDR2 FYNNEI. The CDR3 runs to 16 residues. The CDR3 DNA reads TGTGCCAGCAGAAAGGGGACTAGCGGGAGTGGGAATGAGCAGTTCTTC. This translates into CASRKGTSGSGNEQFF.

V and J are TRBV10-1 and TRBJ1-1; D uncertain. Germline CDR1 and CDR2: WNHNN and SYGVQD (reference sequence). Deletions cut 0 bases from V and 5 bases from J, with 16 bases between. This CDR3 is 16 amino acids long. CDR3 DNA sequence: TGCGCCAGCAGTGAGTCTCCAGGTCGGCCCCGGACTGAAGCTTTCTTT. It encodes CASSESPGRPRTEAFF.

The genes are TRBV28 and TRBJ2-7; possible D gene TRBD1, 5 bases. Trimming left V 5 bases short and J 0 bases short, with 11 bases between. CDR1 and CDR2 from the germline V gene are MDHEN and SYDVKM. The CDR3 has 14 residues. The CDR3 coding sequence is TGTGCCAGCAGTCAAGGGGTAAGCTCCTACGAGCAGTACTTC. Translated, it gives CASSQGVSSYEQYF.

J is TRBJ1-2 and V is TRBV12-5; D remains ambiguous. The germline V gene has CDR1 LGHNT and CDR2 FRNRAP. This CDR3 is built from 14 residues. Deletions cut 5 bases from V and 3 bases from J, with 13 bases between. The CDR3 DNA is TGTGCTAGTGGTCTAGACCCGGGAGACTATGGCTACACCTTC. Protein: CASGLDPGDYGYTF.

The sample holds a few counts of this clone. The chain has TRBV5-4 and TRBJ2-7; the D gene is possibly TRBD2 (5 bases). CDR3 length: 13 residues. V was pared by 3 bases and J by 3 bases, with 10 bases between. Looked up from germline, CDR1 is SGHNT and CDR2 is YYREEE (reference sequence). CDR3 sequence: CASSSTRNYEQYF. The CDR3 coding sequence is TGTGCCAGCAGCTCTACTAGGAACTACGAGCAGTACTTC.

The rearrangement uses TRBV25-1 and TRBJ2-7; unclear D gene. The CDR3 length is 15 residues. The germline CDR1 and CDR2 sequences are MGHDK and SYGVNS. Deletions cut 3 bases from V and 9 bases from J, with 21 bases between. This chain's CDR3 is CASSDPPRLLSGQYF. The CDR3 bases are TGTGCCAGCAGTGACCCGCCACGGCTGTTATCGGGGCAGTACTTC.

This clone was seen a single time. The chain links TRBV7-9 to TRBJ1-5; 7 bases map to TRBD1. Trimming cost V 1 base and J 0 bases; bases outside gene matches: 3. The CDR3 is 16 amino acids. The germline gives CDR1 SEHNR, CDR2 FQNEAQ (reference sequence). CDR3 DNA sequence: TGTGCCAGCAGCTTAGGAGGGGGCTCTAGCAATCAGCCCCAGCATTTT. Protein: CASSLGGGSSNQPQHF. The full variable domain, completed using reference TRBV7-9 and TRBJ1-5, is DTGVSQNPRHKITKRGQNVTFRCDPISEHNRLYWYRQTLGQGPEFLTYFQNEAQLEKSRLLSDRFSAERPKGSFSTLEIQRTEQGDSAMYLCASSLGGGSSNQPQHFGDGTRLSIL.